A single sample is the source of the 2 T cell receptor beta chains below, sequenced in a study of blood T cells in healthy people across ages. It was with a sample-barcoded 5' primer and a J-beta primer mix that a second PCR of roughly 7 to 12 cycles was run. Each CDR3 protein is one row after TCRdb ran MiXCR on the 5' RACE reads. This repertoire shows 1.5 million to 2 million distinct CDR3 sequences, around 48% found once; its top ten account for roughly 2.1%. The source material was blood. The receptor set was obtained from a woman between 40 and 50 years old in good health.

The chain combines TRBV25-1 with TRBJ1-5; D unclear. There are 15 residues in the CDR3. Trimming stripped 4 bases from V and 2 bases from J, with 12 bases between. Looked up from germline, CDR1 is MGHDK and CDR2 is SYGVNS. CDR3 residues: CASSAKGGGNQPQHF. CDR3 DNA: TGTGCCAGCAGTGCAAAGGGCGGTGGCAATCAGCCCCAGCATTTT. Full variable domain (missing parts from reference TRBV25-1 and TRBJ1-5): EADIYQTPRYLVIGTGKKITLECSQTMGHDKMYWYQQDPGMELHLIHYSYGVNSTEKGDLSSESTVSRIRTEHFPLTLESARPSHTSQYLCASSAKGGGNQPQHFGDGTRLSIL.

Regarding this clonotype: This may stem from a read error, because a much larger clone lies one nucleotide away. The V and J genes are TRBV20-1 and TRBJ2-5; 8 bases align to TRBD2. This CDR3 spans 14 amino acids. V dropped 4 bases and J dropped 3; count of bases not matched to a gene: 7. Germline V CDR1 and CDR2: DFQATT, SNEGSKA (reference sequence). Written as DNA, the CDR3 is TGCAGTGCTAAGGTCGGGGGGGCCGAAGAGACCCAGTACTTC. This encodes CSAKVGGAEETQYF.